The sequence of this TCR beta chain was determined in a study of cytotoxic CD8 clonotypes in ibrutinib-treated CLL. About the study: Once treatment had gone on for a median of around eleven months, range 6 to 36, response samples were drawn.

There are 15 residues in the CDR3. The germline CDR1 and CDR2 sequences are SGHTA and FQGTGA. The ends lost 4 bases at V and 2 bases at J; junction bases unmatched: 2. Turning to this clone: The antigen remains undetermined.

This table comes from immunoSEQ multiplex PCR, and its TCRdb copy is limited to in-frame clones, with some not included. This table has some 43,000 clones, 60% to 75% appearing once. Study findings and constraints: Contraction or stability on treatment was seen for public clonotypes, which were uncommon. Clonality increased at ibrutinib response and stayed stable in sustained remission. At progression, however, it fell back toward baseline.

The TCR originated in a human donor with chronic lymphocytic leukemia. Sequences were derived from PBMCs, sampled after 12 months of ibrutinib treatment. The V gene is TRBV7-3, the J gene TRBJ2-6; 7 nucleotides agree with TRBD1. The DNA of the CDR3 is TGTGCCAGCAGCTCCACAGGGGCTGGGGCCAACGTCCTGACTTTC. Its translation: CASSSTGAGANVLTF.